A selection of T cell receptor beta chains follows, all from one sample in a study of identifying expanded T cells in peripheral blood. TCRdb keeps only in-frame clones here, not all; method: immunoSEQ multiplex PCR. The data contain some 93,000 clones, roughly 87% of them singletons. Sample: blood. Every receptor here comes from a person aged 18 to 75 in good health. The CDR3 runs from the conserved cysteine through the conserved F or W. Each record gives: J gene, clone size, D gene, V gene, CDR3 length, CDR3 protein, CDR3 DNA. D genes are given only for firm matches. A row's size may be missing; if present it is once, few, many or a size class.

J gene: TRBJ2-2; clone size: -; D gene: -; V gene: TRBV9; CDR3 length: 12; CDR3 protein: CASSAYTGELFF; CDR3 DNA: TGTGCCAGCAGCGCCTACACCGGGGAGCTGTTTTTT
J gene: TRBJ1-1; clone size: -; D gene: -; V gene: TRBV7-2; CDR3 length: 14; CDR3 protein: CASIPGGGYTEAFF; CDR3 DNA: TGTGCCAGCATCCCCGGGGGGGGGTACACTGAAGCTTTCTTT
J gene: TRBJ1-1; clone size: -; D gene: -; V gene: TRBV4-1; CDR3 length: 13; CDR3 protein: CASSSRENTEAFF; CDR3 DNA: TGCGCCAGCAGCTCCAGGGAGAACACTGAAGCTTTCTTT
J gene: TRBJ2-2; clone size: -; D gene: TRBD2; V gene: TRBV27; CDR3 length: 16; CDR3 protein: CASSSTSGGYTGELFF; CDR3 DNA: TGTGCCAGCAGTTCCACTAGCGGGGGGTATACCGGGGAGCTGTTTTTT
J gene: TRBJ2-7; clone size: -; D gene: TRBD1; V gene: TRBV19; CDR3 length: 15; CDR3 protein: CASSRGTGFSYEQYF; CDR3 DNA: TGTGCCAGTAGCAGGGGGACAGGGTTCTCCTACGAGCAGTACTTC
J gene: TRBJ2-1; clone size: -; D gene: TRBD2; V gene: TRBV6-5; CDR3 length: 14; CDR3 protein: CASSSTSGTDEQFF; CDR3 DNA: TGTGCCAGCAGTTCGACTAGCGGGACGGATGAGCAGTTCTTC
J gene: TRBJ1-2; clone size: -; D gene: -; V gene: TRBV5-4; CDR3 length: 14; CDR3 protein: CASSPFGRKYGYTF; CDR3 DNA: TGTGCCAGCAGCCCCTTTGGACGTAAGTATGGCTACACCTTC
J gene: TRBJ1-2; clone size: once; D gene: -; V gene: TRBV2; CDR3 length: 17; CDR3 protein: CASYERTGWDSNYGYTF; CDR3 DNA: TGTGCCAGTTACGAGAGAACAGGGTGGGATTCTAACTATGGCTACACCTTC
J gene: TRBJ1-5; clone size: -; D gene: -; V gene: TRBV2; CDR3 length: 15; CDR3 protein: CASRLRANSNQPQHF; CDR3 DNA: TGTGCCAGCAGGCTCAGAGCTAATAGCAATCAGCCCCAGCATTTT
J gene: TRBJ1-3; clone size: -; D gene: TRBD1; V gene: TRBV6-1; CDR3 length: 15; CDR3 protein: CASRSGQGEGNTIYF; CDR3 DNA: TGTGCCAGCAGGTCGGGACAGGGAGAAGGAAACACCATATATTTT
J gene: TRBJ2-6; clone size: -; D gene: -; V gene: TRBV30; CDR3 length: 14; CDR3 protein: CAWSDGSGANVLTF; CDR3 DNA: TGTGCCTGGAGTGACGGCTCTGGGGCCAACGTCCTGACTTTC
J gene: TRBJ1-2; clone size: -; D gene: TRBD1; V gene: TRBV18; CDR3 length: 15; CDR3 protein: CASSPRTGELHGYTF; CDR3 DNA: TGTGCCAGCTCACCTAGGACAGGGGAGCTCCATGGCTACACCTTC
J gene: TRBJ1-1; clone size: -; D gene: -; V gene: TRBV19; CDR3 length: 14; CDR3 protein: CASSFRDMNTEAFF; CDR3 DNA: TGTGCCAGTAGTTTCCGGGACATGAACACTGAAGCTTTCTTT
J gene: TRBJ2-5; clone size: -; D gene: TRBD2; V gene: TRBV2; CDR3 length: 14; CDR3 protein: CASISQRGQETQYF; CDR3 DNA: TGTGCCAGCATAAGCCAGCGGGGTCAAGAGACCCAGTACTTC
J gene: TRBJ2-1; clone size: -; D gene: -; V gene: TRBV7-3; CDR3 length: 15; CDR3 protein: CASSPVAGSYNEQFF; CDR3 DNA: TGTGCCAGCAGCCCAGTGGCGGGCTCCTACAATGAGCAGTTCTTC
J gene: TRBJ1-1; clone size: -; D gene: -; V gene: TRBV18; CDR3 length: 14; CDR3 protein: CASSPPTPRTEAFF; CDR3 DNA: TGTGCCAGCTCACCACCGACCCCTAGGACTGAAGCTTTCTTT
J gene: TRBJ1-4; clone size: -; D gene: -; V gene: TRBV5-1; CDR3 length: 14; CDR3 protein: CASSLEDTGEKLFF; CDR3 DNA: TGCGCCAGCAGCTTGGAGGACACCGGCGAAAAACTGTTTTTT
J gene: TRBJ1-1; clone size: -; D gene: -; V gene: TRBV12-5; CDR3 length: 12; CDR3 protein: CASSQGSGEAFF; CDR3 DNA: TGTGCTAGTTCTCAGGGAAGTGGTGAAGCTTTCTTT
J gene: TRBJ2-5; clone size: -; D gene: -; V gene: TRBV29-1; CDR3 length: 16; CDR3 protein: CSVGERWLAGRETQYF; CDR3 DNA: TGCAGCGTTGGGGAGAGATGGCTTGCGGGGAGGGAGACCCAGTACTTC
J gene: TRBJ2-7; clone size: few; D gene: TRBD2; V gene: TRBV11-2; CDR3 length: 16; CDR3 protein: CASSSSGRGTRYEQYF; CDR3 DNA: TGTGCCAGCAGCTCTAGCGGGCGGGGGACAAGGTACGAGCAGTACTTC
J gene: TRBJ1-1; clone size: once; D gene: TRBD1; V gene: TRBV29-1; CDR3 length: 13; CDR3 protein: CSVEPDRGSEAFF; CDR3 DNA: TGCAGCGTTGAACCCGACAGGGGTAGTGAAGCTTTCTTT
J gene: TRBJ1-5; clone size: -; D gene: -; V gene: TRBV20-1; CDR3 length: 11; CDR3 protein: CSARVERSQHF; CDR3 DNA: TGCAGTGCTAGAGTCGAAAGGTCCCAGCATTTT
J gene: TRBJ2-5; clone size: -; D gene: TRBD2; V gene: TRBV7-9; CDR3 length: 14; CDR3 protein: CASSLLAGKETQYF; CDR3 DNA: TGTGCCAGCAGCTTATTAGCGGGAAAAGAGACCCAGTACTTC
J gene: TRBJ1-2; clone size: -; D gene: -; V gene: TRBV6-5; CDR3 length: 14; CDR3 protein: CASSTGGPNYGYTF; CDR3 DNA: TGTGCCAGCAGCACCGGTGGGCCTAACTATGGCTACACCTTC
J gene: TRBJ1-4; clone size: -; D gene: -; V gene: TRBV19; CDR3 length: 14; CDR3 protein: CASSRLQGYEKLFF; CDR3 DNA: TGTGCCAGTAGTCGCCTACAGGGATACGAAAAACTGTTTTTT
J gene: TRBJ2-1; clone size: -; D gene: -; V gene: TRBV7-2; CDR3 length: 13; CDR3 protein: CASSRVRNNEQFF; CDR3 DNA: TGTGCCAGCAGCCGCGTCAGGAACAATGAGCAGTTCTTC
J gene: TRBJ1-2; clone size: once; D gene: -; V gene: TRBV18; CDR3 length: 13; CDR3 protein: CASSRGRDYGYTF; CDR3 DNA: TGTGCCAGCTCCCGTGGGAGAGACTATGGCTACACCTTC
J gene: TRBJ2-5; clone size: -; D gene: TRBD1; V gene: TRBV10-3; CDR3 length: 13; CDR3 protein: CAISTGVQETQYF; CDR3 DNA: TGTGCCATCAGTACAGGGGTTCAAGAGACCCAGTACTTC
J gene: TRBJ1-3; clone size: -; D gene: -; V gene: TRBV6-5; CDR3 length: 15; CDR3 protein: CASSYSRTDGNTIYF; CDR3 DNA: TGTGCCAGCAGTTACTCCAGAACGGACGGAAACACCATATATTTT